The 12 T cell receptor beta chains below all came from one sample that was sequenced in a study of human T cells and chemical hapten exposure. As to time point: patch test 1, 2 weeks after DPC sensitization. Noted treatment: therapeutic diphenylcyclopropenone sensitization with weekly scalp DPC. TCRdb redid the calling of the RACE reads with MiXCR, one entry per CDR3 protein. Of tens of thousands of distinct CDR3 sequences listed, roughly 10% are singletons. Material: whole blood, obtained in connection with sensitization to the hapten diphenylcyclopropenone (DPC). The receptor source for this set is a woman in her sixties with alopecia areata. Some clones in this sample may be carry-over from other donors' samples.

This clonotype was seen at least ten times. The V call is TRBV11-2, the J call TRBJ1-1; no definite D call. The length of the CDR3 is 12 residues. The V end was cut by 6 bases, the J end by 0 bases, with 5 bases between. The germline V gene encodes CDR1 SGHAT and CDR2 FQNNGV. CDR3 residues: CASRKMNTEAFF. CDR3 nucleotides: TGTGCCAGCAGGAAAATGAACACTGAAGCTTTCTTT.

The chain is built from TRBV5-5 and TRBJ1-5, with 8 bases identical to TRBD1. CDR1 is SGHKS, CDR2 YYEKEE, per germline (reference sequence). The CDR3 spans 15 residues. V gave up 4 bases and J gave up 1 base; unmatched junction bases: 4. In DNA form, the CDR3 reads TGTGCCAGCAGCCCAGGGGGCTGGAGCAATCAGCCCCAGCATTTT. It is translated as CASSPGGWSNQPQHF.

This clonotype was recorded a few times. The chain carries TRBV20-1 and TRBJ1-5; D is possibly TRBD1 (6 bases). The germline gives CDR1 DFQATT, CDR2 SNEGSKA (reference sequence). This CDR3 comprises 15 residues. V was pared by 3 bases and J by 4 bases, with 16 bases between. CDR3 nucleotides: TGCAGTGCTAGCCAAACCCGGGACAAAAATCAGCCCCAGCATTTT. Residues: CSASQTRDKNQPQHF.

The chain recombines TRBV10-3 with TRBJ2-5, with 7 nucleotides matching TRBD2. The trim removed 6 bases at V and 2 bases at J, leaving 15 bases unmatched. Germline values: CDR1 ENHRY, CDR2 SYGVKD. This CDR3 has 17 residues. In DNA, the CDR3 is TGTGCCATCAGCAGTGACCCTACGGGGGGACTACAAGAGACCCAGTACTTC. It translates to CAISSDPTGGLQETQYF.

This clonotype has a count of ten or more. The chain uses TRBV7-9 and TRBJ2-3, with TRBD2 as a possible D gene (5 bases). This CDR3 spans 13 amino acids. V was pared by 11 bases and J by 0 bases, with 12 bases between. Per the germline V gene, CDR1 is SEHNR and CDR2 is FQNEAQ (reference sequence). The CDR3 coding sequence is TGTGCCCTGTTTCGAGGGAGCACAGATACGCAGTATTTT. It translates to CALFRGSTDTQYF.

This clonotype came up many times. The chain has TRBV30 and TRBJ2-1; D remains unclear. CDR1 and CDR2 from the germline V gene are GTSNPN and SVGIG (reference sequence). This CDR3 has 11 residues. Trimming shortened V by 2 bases and J by 6 bases, and 5 bases separated the two germline ends. CDR3: CAWSISNEQFF. The CDR3 DNA follows: TGTGCCTGGAGTATAAGCAATGAGCAGTTCTTC. The variable domain in full, with the rest retrieved from reference TRBV30 and TRBJ2-1, is SQTIHQWPATLVQPVGSPLSLECTVEGTSNPNLYWYRQAAGRGLQLLFYSVGIGQISSEVPQNLSASRPQDRQFILSSKKLLLSDSGFYLCAWSISNEQFFGPGTRLTVL.

This chain joins TRBV4-1 and TRBJ1-6; D is unresolved. Germline V gene data show CDR1 as MGHRA and CDR2 as YSYEKL. The V end lost 0 bases, the J end lost 7 bases, and 7 bases lay between the germline ends. The CDR3 consists of 14 residues. The CDR3 nucleotides are TGCGCCAGCAGCCAAGATGCCCGGAATTCACCCCTCCACTTT. Its protein is CASSQDARNSPLHF.

The rearrangement uses TRBV29-1 and TRBJ2-1, with D perhaps given as TRBD1 or TRBD2 (6 bases each). Trimming left V 4 bases short and J 6 bases short, with 22 bases between. The CDR3 is 16 residues long. Germline values: CDR1 SQVTM, CDR2 ANQGSEA. The CDR3 region is CSVVNRGEASLNEQFF. CDR3 in DNA: TGCAGCGTTGTTAATAGGGGGGAGGCTTCCCTCAATGAGCAGTTCTTC.

The table lists this clonotype with many counts. The chain uses TRBV12-3 or TRBV12-4 and TRBJ2-5; D is unresolved. This CDR3 is 14 amino acids long. V lost 3 bases, J lost 5 bases, and 13 bases lay in between. The CDR3 protein is CASSLAAAPETQYF. CDR3 sequence (DNA): TGTGCCAGCAGTTTGGCGGCCGCACCCGAGACCCAGTACTTC.

This clonotype was found a few times. The CDR3 sequence is CASSATGGRDTQYF. For the CDR3, the DNA is TGTGCCAGCAGCGCGACAGGGGGCAGAGATACGCAGTATTTT. The rearrangement joins TRBV7-6 to TRBJ2-3; 10 bases agree with TRBD1. The CDR3 spans 14 residues. Germline CDR1 is SGHVS and CDR2 is FNYEAQ. With 5 bases clipped from V and 5 bases from J, the junction kept 4 bases outside the gene matches.

This chain uses TRBV30 with TRBJ1-1; possible D gene TRBD1, 5 bases. V lost 4 bases to trimming and J lost 4 bases, with 22 bases between them. The CDR3 runs 16 residues. Germline-derived CDR1 and CDR2 are GTSNPN and SVGIG (reference sequence). The chain's CDR3 is CAWIKGWDLMLTEAFF. The CDR3 region has the DNA TGTGCCTGGATAAAGGGGTGGGACTTAATGCTCACTGAAGCTTTCTTT.

This clonotype appeared many times. J is TRBJ2-1 and V is TRBV9; 7 nucleotides agree with TRBD2. The germline gives CDR1 SGDLS, CDR2 YYNGEE. The CDR3 is 14 amino acids. The J segment lost 4 bases and the V segment lost 7 bases, leaving 8 bases of the junction unmatched. The CDR3 DNA sequence: TGTGCCAGCGGTCCGGGCGGGGGATACAATGAGCAGTTCTTC. It codes for CASGPGGGYNEQFF.